Listed here are 23 T cell receptor beta chains from one sample, sequenced in a study of blood T cell repertoires in COVID-19. Method: immunoSEQ multiplex PCR; TCRdb's copy keeps in-frame clones and lacks some. The table lists hundreds of thousands of clones, roughly 80% of them singletons. Sequencing was carried out using peripheral blood. The receptors come from an elderly man with acute or convalescent COVID-19.

The chain uses TRBV7-9 and TRBJ1-2, with 7 nucleotides matching TRBD1. The CDR3 has 14 residues. CDR1 and CDR2 from the germline V gene are SEHNR and FQNEAQ (reference sequence). The ends lost 1 base at V and 8 bases at J; junction bases unmatched: 7. This CDR3 reads CASSLVLGGGGYTF. CDR3 in DNA: TGTGCCAGCAGCTTAGTATTAGGGGGCGGAGGCTACACCTTC.

This sequence joins TRBV19 and TRBJ1-6; 8 bases line up with TRBD1. This CDR3 has 17 residues. The V gene end was trimmed by 3 bases and the J gene end by 7 bases; junction bases not matched to a gene: 11. Germline CDR1 reads LNHDA; CDR2 reads SQIVND (reference sequence). CDR3 in amino acids: CASSMSLSTGVNSPLHF. The CDR3, as DNA: TGTGCCAGTAGTATGTCCCTGTCGACAGGGGTGAATTCACCCCTCCACTTT.

This clone was observed a handful of times. This chain joins TRBV30 and TRBJ2-7; tentative D call: TRBD1 (5 bases). Germline V gene sequence: CDR1 GTSNPN, CDR2 SVGIG (reference sequence). V was trimmed by 4 bases and J by 3 bases, leaving 19 bases between them. The CDR3 totals 15 residues. In DNA, the CDR3 is TGTGCCTGGACCAGATCAGGACAAGTCTTCTACGAGCAGTACTTC. Residues: CAWTRSGQVFYEQYF. Full variable domain (missing parts from reference TRBV30 and TRBJ2-7): SQTIHQWPATLVQPVGSPLSLECTVEGTSNPNLYWYRQAAGRGLQLLFYSVGIGQISSEVPQNLSASRPQDRQFILSSKKLLLSDSGFYLCAWTRSGQVFYEQYFGPGTRLTVT.

The chain joins TRBV28 to TRBJ2-7; 9 positions agree with TRBD2. J was trimmed by 0 bases and V by 1 base; bases with no gene match: 1. This CDR3 has 15 residues. Germline CDR1 MDHEN, CDR2 SYDVKM. In DNA, the CDR3 is TGTGCCAGCAGTTTATTTAGCGGGGGCTCCTACGAGCAGTACTTC. Translating it yields CASSLFSGGSYEQYF. The full variable domain, rest sourced from reference TRBV28 and TRBJ2-7, is DVKVTQSSRYLVKRTGEKVFLECVQDMDHENMFWYRQDPGLGLRLIYFSYDVKMKEKGDIPEGYSVSREKKERFSLILESASTNQTSMYLCASSLFSGGSYEQYFGPGTRLTVT.

CDR3 residues: CASSLGPGDRQETQYF. The CDR3 DNA reads TGTGCCAGCAGCTTAGGGCCAGGGGATAGACAAGAGACCCAGTACTTC. The V call is TRBV7-6, the J call TRBJ2-5; possibly TRBD1 for D (6 bases). The germline CDR1 and CDR2 sequences are SGHVS and FNYEAQ. Trimming stripped 1 base from V and 2 bases from J, with 14 bases between. The CDR3 is 16 residues long.

The chain has TRBV5-1 and TRBJ1-4; 9 bases align to TRBD1. Trimming removed 5 bases from V and 7 bases from J; junction bases left unmatched: 9. The CDR3 consists of 15 residues. The V gene's germline CDR1 is SGHRS and CDR2 YFSETQ. DNA of the CDR3: TGCGCCAGCAGTGAATGGACAGGGGTTGCTGAAAAACTGTTTTTT. Its translation is CASSEWTGVAEKLFF.

The V gene is TRBV7-9, the J gene TRBJ1-4; 9 positions match TRBD1. From germline, CDR1 is SEHNR and CDR2 FQNEAQ (reference sequence). Trimming at V came to 7 bases and at J to 7 bases, leaving 10 bases not matched to a gene. CDR3 length equals 15 residues. CDR3 sequence reads: CASTLLQGASEKLFF. The CDR3 DNA is TGTGCCAGCACTCTCTTACAGGGGGCAAGTGAAAAACTGTTTTTT.

The chain employs TRBV5-1 and TRBJ2-5, with 10 bases fitting TRBD1. This CDR3 comprises 15 residues. Unmatched junction bases numbered 7, after V lost 4 bases and J lost 4 bases. The germline V gene encodes CDR1 SGHRS and CDR2 YFSETQ. CDR3 DNA: TGCGCCAGCAGCCGGGACAGGGGTGTCCGAGAGACCCAGTACTTC. Translated: CASSRDRGVRETQYF.

This clone was observed a few times. The chain is built from TRBV30 and TRBJ1-2, with TRBD1 matching over 11 bases. CDR3 size: 14 residues. V was clipped by 6 bases and J by 5 bases; unmatched bases: 8. The germline V gene has CDR1 GTSNPN and CDR2 SVGIG (reference sequence). CDR3 DNA: TGTGCCTGCCGGACAGGGGGCGGCCGGTATGGCTACACCTTC. It yields the protein CACRTGGGRYGYTF.

The J gene is TRBJ1-2, the V gene TRBV6-1, with D possibly being TRBD1 (6 bases). V dropped 1 base and J dropped 7 bases, with 10 bases sitting between them. This CDR3 has 13 amino acids. The germline V gene encodes CDR1 MNHNS and CDR2 SASEGT. The CDR3 spells CASSEGGGGGYTF. CDR3 coding DNA: TGTGCCAGCAGTGAAGGGGGAGGGGGTGGCTACACCTTC.

This clone appeared a few times. The rearrangement joins TRBV2 to TRBJ2-7; 7 bases align to TRBD2. Germline V gene sequence: CDR1 SNHLY, CDR2 FYNNEI. The junction had 11 bases not matched to a gene; V was cut back by 6 bases and J by 3 bases. The CDR3 totals 15 residues. The CDR3 nucleotides read TGTGCCAGCAGAAGAGTCCGGGACTATCTCTACGAGCAGTACTTC. This encodes CASRRVRDYLYEQYF.

The chain uses TRBV7-8 and TRBJ2-7, with D possibly TRBD2 on 5 matching bases. The CDR3 has 14 amino acids. Trimming took off 3 bases at V and 1 base at J, with 10 bases between the two ends. Germline loops: CDR1 SGHVS, CDR2 FQNEAQ. The CDR3 loop is CASSLDFLSYEQYF. The CDR3 region has the DNA TGTGCCAGCAGCTTGGACTTTCTTTCCTACGAGCAGTACTTC.

There are a few counts of this clone. The chain combines TRBV14 with TRBJ1-3; D remains ambiguous. The CDR3 covers 12 residues. The germline V and J ends were trimmed by 1 base and 5 bases, with 3 bases remaining between them. Per germline, CDR1 SGHDN and CDR2 FVKESK. The chain's CDR3 is CASSQVRNTIYF. The CDR3 DNA reads TGTGCCAGCAGCCAAGTTAGAAACACCATATATTTT.

This clone was counted only a few times. This chain uses TRBV27 with TRBJ1-3; TRBD1 might be the D (5 bases). CDR1 and CDR2 from the germline V gene are MNHEY and SMNVEV (reference sequence). There are 16 residues in the CDR3. V gave up 6 bases and J gave up 2 bases, with 17 bases separating them. CDR3: CASSLGPGGTGNTIYF. CDR3 coding DNA: TGTGCCAGCAGCCTGGGACCGGGGGGTACTGGAAACACCATATATTTT.

This chain links TRBV6-5 with TRBJ2-7, with D maybe TRBD2 (6 bases). CDR3 size: 13 residues. V was clipped by 5 bases and J by 2 bases, with 10 bases between them. Germline CDR1 reads MNHEY; CDR2 reads SVGAGI. The CDR3, as DNA: TGTGCCAGCAGTACGGGACTTGCCTACGAGCAGTACTTC. Translating gives CASSTGLAYEQYF.

The chain carries TRBV18 and TRBJ2-7; D remains unclear. Germline V lookup: CDR1 KGHSH, CDR2 LQKENI. The CDR3 is 13 amino acids. The germline V and J ends were trimmed by 0 bases and 11 bases, with 14 bases remaining between them. CDR3 DNA: TGTGCCAGCTCACCACCAGATCAGACTTCCAAGTACTTC. Protein sequence: CASSPPDQTSKYF.

The chain joins TRBV18 to TRBJ2-2; 12 bases are shared with TRBD1. J gave up 0 bases and V 1 base, and 12 bases lay outside the gene matches. CDR1 is KGHSH, CDR2 LQKENI, per germline. The length of the CDR3 is 21 residues. The CDR3 bases are TGTGCCAGCTCACCACGCCCGGGACAGGGGGCGCGACGCGCGAACACCGGGGAGCTGTTTTTT. Translating it yields CASSPRPGQGARRANTGELFF.

V and J are TRBV7-2 and TRBJ1-1; D unresolved. CDR1 SGHTA and CDR2 FQGNSA come from the germline V gene. This CDR3 comprises 15 residues. The V and J ends lost 5 bases and 5 bases respectively, with 18 bases between them. The CDR3 loop reads CASSPAPGMGTEAFF. The CDR3 nucleotides read TGTGCCAGCAGCCCGGCGCCCGGGATGGGGACTGAAGCTTTCTTT.

This rearrangement joins TRBV3-1 (or the pseudogene TRBV3-2) to TRBJ2-7; TRBD1 is a possible D gene (6 bases). CDR1 and CDR2 from the germline V gene are LGHDT and YNNKEL (reference sequence). The CDR3 is made up of 10 amino acids. CDR3 DNA sequence: TGTGCGGCAGGGGCCTACGAGCAGTACTTC. Protein: CAAGAYEQYF.

This clone was counted a few times. The CDR3 protein is CASSLQLAVSGGNQQYF. The CDR3 DNA reads as TGTGCCAGCAGCCTCCAACTCGCGGTTAGCGGGGGGAATCAGCAGTACTTC. The chain links TRBV3-1 (or the pseudogene TRBV3-2) to TRBJ2-7; 10 positions match TRBD2. After removal of 4 bases from V and 8 bases from J, the junction contained 17 bases not matched to a gene. The CDR3 has 17 amino acids. The germline gives CDR1 LGHDT, CDR2 YNNKEL (reference sequence).

This rearrangement joins TRBV28 to TRBJ2-1; 10 bases are a match to TRBD2. V was pared by 4 bases and J by 6 bases, with 6 bases of the junction left unmatched. Germline CDR1 is MDHEN and CDR2 is SYDVKM. This CDR3 is 15 amino acids long. Written as DNA, the CDR3 is TGTGCCAGCAGTTCCCCTAGCGGGGGCTTCAATGAGCAGTTCTTC. Protein sequence: CASSSPSGGFNEQFF.

This clone was recorded only once. The chain recombines TRBV2 with TRBJ1-1; tentatively, D is TRBD1 (6 bases). Trimming removed 6 bases at V and 5 bases at J, with 13 bases between. CDR3 size: 13 residues. Germline CDR1 and CDR2: SNHLY and FYNNEI. CDR3 DNA: TGTGCCAGCAGAGACTCAGGGGTGACTGAAGCTTTCTTT. Protein: CASRDSGVTEAFF.

This chain joins TRBV7-2 and TRBJ2-1; D is possibly TRBD2 (5 bases). The CDR3 extends over 15 amino acids. Germline-derived CDR1 and CDR2 are SGHTA and FQGNSA. Trimming cost V 0 bases and J 9 bases, with 15 bases left between them. For the CDR3, the DNA is TGTGCCAGCAGCTTAGCGGGGAGACGTAACAGTGAGCAGTTCTTC. Protein sequence: CASSLAGRRNSEQFF. Supplemented by reference TRBV7-2 and TRBJ2-1, the full variable domain reads GAGVSQSPSNKVTEKGKDVELRCDPISGHTALYWYRQSLGQGLEFLIYFQGNSAPDKSGLPSDRFSAERTGGSVSTLTIQRTQQEDSAVYLCASSLAGRRNSEQFFGPGTRLTVL.